Listed below are T cell receptor beta chains from one sample, sequenced in a study of T cells in localized non-small cell lung cancer. The repertoire was sequenced with immunoSEQ multiplex PCR; TCRdb's copy has only in-frame clones and lacks some. This sample has about 130,000 clones, with about 90% found just once. The sequenced sample was peripheral blood, obtained before any cancer treatment. All receptors derive from a female donor older than 55 with stage I lung adenocarcinoma. The conserved cysteine and the conserved F or W are not part of the CDR3 here. A clone size is listed for some rows: how often the clone was seen (once, few, many), or a class if it is expanded.

>-|TRBV7-9|TRBJ2-3
ASSLAPTGDPFTDTQY
>-|TRBV5-4|TRBJ2-3
ASSSRDSSTDTQY
>-|TRBV4-1|TRBJ2-5
ASSPLGGGQETQY
>-|TRBV30|TRBJ1-1
AWIRGVTEAF
>-|TRBV14|TRBJ2-3
ASSQLRGRVSDTQY
>-|TRBV15|TRBJ1-5
ATSTTGGEDQPQH
>-|TRBV7-2|TRBJ2-1
ASSTARLAVWDEQF
>-|TRBV28|TRBJ2-3
ASTDDSLQGDTQY
>few|TRBV7-9|TRBJ1-1
ASSLLEDTEAF
>-|TRBV9|TRBJ2-5
ASSVATGTPGETQY
>-|TRBV7-3|TRBJ2-3
ASSLKGGGTDTQY
>-|TRBV6-6|TRBJ1-5
ASRPGQGSQPQH
>-|TRBV5-1|TRBJ2-1
ASSLGVGVNEQF
>few|TRBV10-2|TRBJ1-1
ASTGTGETEAF
>once|TRBV7-9|TRBJ1-4
ASSSGTEVRKLF
>once|TRBV2|TRBJ2-2
ASGSDRVNTGELF
>-|TRBV29-1|TRBJ1-1
SADGTGRAF
>once|TRBV30|TRBJ2-2
AWNRVNTGELF
>-|TRBV5-1|TRBJ2-7
ASAPAGSSYEQY
>once|TRBV19|TRBJ2-1
ASGGLALNEQF
>-|TRBV19|TRBJ2-2
ASTTGTGGNTGELF
>once|TRBV7-2|TRBJ2-1
ASVKTGGPYEQF
>few|TRBV18|TRBJ2-6
ASSPQQGRTGANVLT
>-|TRBV7-8|TRBJ2-7
ASSLGGTPGNEQY
>-|TRBV10-3|TRBJ2-2
AISGGLAGGRNTGELF
>once|TRBV15|TRBJ1-4
ATSRDQTLGEKLF
>-|TRBV25-1|TRBJ1-1
ASRTGPTEAF
>-|TRBV6-5|TRBJ2-1
ASRSVIISYNEQF
>-|TRBV5-5|TRBJ2-7
ASFRRAHYEQY
>-|TRBV29-1|TRBJ1-6
SVTTGTGNSPLH
>-|TRBV28|TRBJ1-3
ASSFRGAGNTIY
>-|TRBV13|TRBJ2-5
ASSERIAGGLETQY
>-|TRBV2|TRBJ2-3
ASSEQGKVGDTQY
>-|TRBV4-1|TRBJ2-5
ASSQDRGRETQY
>-|TRBV9|TRBJ2-2
ASWGENTGELF
>-|TRBV27|TRBJ2-7
ASSLVLQVPSKQY
>-|TRBV28|TRBJ2-1
ASGGGTSYYNEQF
>-|TRBV23-1|TRBJ2-5
ASSHRGHHQETQY
>once|TRBV2|TRBJ2-5
ASSTSSETQY
>once|TRBV5-4|TRBJ2-3
ASSFGGSLTDTQY
>-|TRBV5-6|TRBJ2-7
ASSPGLADSYEQY
>once|TRBV5-4|TRBJ2-7
ASSLGGSHEQY
>-|TRBV25-1|TRBJ2-3
ASSGDTRGTDTQY
>many|TRBV30|TRBJ1-1
AWSRATEAF
>-|TRBV12-5|TRBJ2-7
ASGLDILREQY
>-|TRBV7-9|TRBJ1-2
ASSSTGSLGGYT
>-|TRBV28|TRBJ2-3
ASSFGDPAIDTQY